The following is a T cell receptor (beta chain) sequence with its context. With MiXCR, TCRdb called clones anew from the PCR reads. The data show about 16,000 clones, around 23% seen once. This sample is drawn from a study of metastatic and nonmetastatic thyroid tumors. Patients had received no treatment of any kind before thyroid surgery. CDR3 size: 16 residues. V lost 5 bases and J lost 6, with 23 bases in between. Germline CDR1 is SGHAT and CDR2 is FQNNGV. The TCR originated in a female donor with papillary thyroid cancer or a benign thyroid nodule (not recorded which). Some clones in this sample may be carry-over from other donors' samples. The chain is built from TRBV11-2 and TRBJ2-7; no definite D call. Sample: adjacent normal tissue. The CDR3 is CASSPRTSSSWCEQYF. DNA for the CDR3: TGTGCCAGCAGCCCACGGACCAGCTCCTCATGGTGCGAGCAGTACTTC. The whole variable domain, remainder taken from reference TRBV11-2 and TRBJ2-7, is EAGVAQSPRYKIIEKRQSVAFWCNPISGHATLYWYQQILGQGPKLLIQFQNNGVVDDSQLPKDRFSAERLKGVDSTLKIQPAKLEDSAVYLCASSPRTSSSWCEQYFGPGTRLTVT.